The 6 T cell receptor beta chains below all came from one sample that was sequenced in a study of T cell repertoires in ileal Crohn's disease. Method: immunoSEQ multiplex PCR; TCRdb's copy keeps in-frame clones and lacks some. The data contain some 16,000 clones, about 92% of them singletons. Sequenced material: ileal tissue. These receptors all stem from an adult with Crohn's disease.

The chain uses TRBV9 and TRBJ2-5; TRBD2 aligns across 8 bases. The germline V gene has CDR1 SGDLS and CDR2 YYNGEE. The CDR3 has 14 amino acids. After removal of 0 bases from V and 5 bases from J, the junction contained 3 bases not matched to a gene. This CDR3 reads CASSVAGGPETQYF. The CDR3 DNA follows: TGTGCCAGCAGCGTAGCGGGGGGGCCGGAGACCCAGTACTTC.

The chain is built from TRBV5-1 and TRBJ2-7, with 8 bases fitting TRBD2. J gave up 6 bases and V 2 bases, and 13 bases lay outside the gene matches. The germline CDR1 and CDR2 sequences are SGHRS and YFSETQ. There are 16 residues in the CDR3. In nucleotides, the CDR3 is TGCGCCAGCAGCTTTGGCGGAGCGGGGGCCACCCTCGAGCAGTACTTC. This gives the protein CASSFGGAGATLEQYF. Complete variable domain (other parts from reference TRBV5-1 and TRBJ2-7): KAGVTQTPRYLIKTRGQQVTLSCSPISGHRSVSWYQQTPGQGLQFLFEYFSETQRNKGNFPGRFSGRQFSNSRSEMNVSTLELGDSALYLCASSFGGAGATLEQYFGPGTRLTVT.

The CDR3 coding sequence is TGTGCCAGCAGCTTAATGGCAGGGAGGCAGCAGTTCTTC. Amino acids: CASSLMAGRQQFF. The chain is built from TRBV11-3 and TRBJ2-1; a possible D gene is TRBD2 (6 bases). Trimming left V 2 bases short and J 11 bases short, with 13 bases between. Germline CDR1 and CDR2: SGHNT and YENEEA. CDR3 length: 13 residues.

The genes are TRBV7-9 and TRBJ2-3; 15 nucleotides align to TRBD2. The CDR3 loop spans 15 amino acids. Germline-derived CDR1 and CDR2 are SEHNR and FQNEAQ (reference sequence). CDR3 region: CGWTSGGADTDTQYF. For the CDR3, the DNA is TGTGGCTGGACTAGCGGGGGGGCCGACACAGATACGCAGTATTTT.

The chain uses TRBV7-2 and TRBJ2-3, with 14 bases lining up with TRBD2. The V segment lost 5 bases and the J segment 2 bases; nucleotides outside the gene matches: 9. CDR3 size: 18 residues. CDR1 is SGHTA and CDR2 is FQGNSA in the germline V gene. The CDR3: CASSPTGLAGVYTDTQYF. CDR3 sequence (DNA): TGTGCCAGCAGCCCCACGGGACTAGCGGGGGTCTACACAGATACGCAGTATTTT.

The chain has TRBV6-5 and TRBJ2-5; TRBD1 matches at 8 bases. This CDR3 is 14 amino acids long. Looked up from germline, CDR1 is MNHEY and CDR2 is SVGAGI. The ends lost 6 bases at V and 3 bases at J; junction bases unmatched: 6. The DNA for the CDR3 is TGTGCCAGCAGGGAGCCAGGGGGCAAAGAGACCCAGTACTTC. As protein: CASREPGGKETQYF.